This entry lists 8 T cell receptor beta chains sequenced from one sample in a study of regulatory T cells in long-lasting Graves disease. Construction of the TCR beta libraries employed iRepertoire HTBI primers in conjunction with Arm-PCR of CDR3 regions. TCRdb reanalysed the multiplex PCR reads using MiXCR and keeps one entry per CDR3 protein. The sample has about 330,000 distinct CDR3 sequences, 15% to 20% seen once. Time point reported: newly diagnosed GD, antithyroid drugs for less than 3 months. PBMC RNA served as the TCR library source. The same data also went into a second study, on T cells in Graves' hyperthyroidism and ophthalmopathy.

Sequenced material: peripheral blood mononuclear cells (PBMCs), taken at new diagnosis, from a patient treated with antithyroid drugs. The receptors stem from a woman between 18 and 29 years old with Graves disease.

The chain links TRBV7-9 to TRBJ1-2, with D uncertain. The CDR3 runs 14 residues. In germline, CDR1 is SEHNR, CDR2 FQNEAQ (reference sequence). V lost 7 bases and J lost 8, with 20 bases in between. As DNA, the CDR3 is TGTGCCAGCACCTTGGGAGCTGTTGGAGAGGGCTACACCTTC. It yields the protein CASTLGAVGEGYTF.

The sample holds a few counts of this clonotype. This is likely a read error, given that the CDR3 carries no conserved phenylalanine or tryptophan at its end. The chain links TRBV7-3 to TRBJ2-1, with TRBD2 as a possible D gene (5 bases). V shed 4 bases and J shed 0 bases, with 31 bases lying between them. From germline, CDR1 is SGHTA and CDR2 FQGTGA. The CDR3 is 22 residues long. CDR3 in amino acids: CASSSSGIGGPRSTNSYNEQFL. CDR3 DNA sequence: TGTGCCAGCAGCTCAAGTGGTATCGGCGGGCCCCGTTCTACTAACTCCTACAATGAGCAGTTCCTC.

This clonotype was picked up many times. V usage is TRBV14 and J usage is TRBJ2-3; D possibly corresponds to TRBD2 (6 bases). The CDR3 length is 17 residues. V was trimmed by 4 bases and J by 1 base, leaving 18 bases between them. Germline V gene lookup returns CDR1 SGHDN and CDR2 FVKESK. This CDR3 is CASSRTRGRRRTDTQYF. In nucleotides, the CDR3 is TGTGCCAGCAGCCGAACACGAGGGAGGCGTCGCACAGATACGCAGTATTTT.

This clonotype was seen only a few times. This chain connects TRBV9 to TRBJ2-7; 10 bases align to TRBD1. This CDR3 spans 15 amino acids. Germline CDR1 is SGDLS and CDR2 is YYNGEE. V dropped 5 bases and J dropped 5; count of bases not matched to a gene: 10. In DNA, the CDR3 is TGTGCCAGCAGTGGCCTTAGGACAGGGGGTAACGAGCAGTACTTC. Translated, it gives CASSGLRTGGNEQYF.

This clonotype was detected only a few times. This chain joins TRBV5-1 and TRBJ2-5, with D possibly TRBD2 on 5 matching bases. Germline CDR1 and CDR2: SGHRS and YFSETQ. V lost 0 bases, J lost 0 bases, and 15 bases lay in between. The CDR3 has 17 residues. DNA for the CDR3: TGCGCCAGCAGCTTGGGGAGGAATTCGGGCTACCAAGAGACCCAGTACTTC. It specifies CASSLGRNSGYQETQYF.

Worth noting for this clonotype: This may be a read error, as it is one base from a much larger clone. The chain links TRBV14 to TRBJ2-7; D remains unclear. Trimming cost V 4 bases and J 5 bases, with 15 bases left between them. CDR1 SGHDN and CDR2 FVKESK come from the germline V gene. The CDR3 runs to 14 residues. The CDR3 protein is CASSRIGRHHEQYF. CDR3 nucleotides: TGTGCCAGCAGCCGGATCGGCAGGCACCACGAGCAGTACTTC.

In its sample, this clonotype was seen many times. This chain joins TRBV7-6 and TRBJ2-7; perhaps TRBD1 as D (6 bases). The CDR3 covers 13 residues. Trimming pared 4 bases from V and 3 bases from J, leaving 10 bases between. The germline gives CDR1 SGHVS, CDR2 FNYEAQ. CDR3 residues: CASSSRTDYEQYF. CDR3 coding DNA: TGTGCCAGCAGCTCAAGGACAGACTACGAGCAGTACTTC.

This clonotype was observed a handful of times. V is TRBV5-1 and J is TRBJ2-5, with TRBD2 identical over 7 bases. V trimming: 4 bases; J trimming: 5 bases; junction bases outside the gene matches: 17. The germline V gene encodes CDR1 SGHRS and CDR2 YFSETQ. The CDR3 has 17 amino acids. This chain's CDR3 is CASSARISGQGGETQYF. As DNA, the CDR3 is TGCGCCAGCAGCGCGAGGATTAGCGGGCAGGGAGGGGAGACCCAGTACTTC.